This T cell receptor (beta chain) originates from a study of blood T cells in healthy people across ages. Donation came from healthy Caucasian individuals in Russia who were aged about 6 to 95. Peripheral blood from each donor was collected in a volume of 9.5 to 10 milliliters. Each sample had at least 6 million PBMCs isolated. PCR was performed a second time for roughly 6 to 12 cycles using a sample-barcoded 5' primer and a J-beta primer mix. Each CDR3 protein is one row after TCRdb ran MiXCR on the 5' RACE reads. This sample yields 1.6 million or so distinct CDR3 sequences, of which about 31% are seen a single time; around 11% belongs to the top ten. This CDR3 spans 15 amino acids. Trimming cost V 0 bases and J 4 bases; bases outside gene matches: 3. CDR1 and CDR2 (germline): SEHNR, FQNEAQ (reference sequence). For this clonotype: The antigen is not known.

General study points: PBMCs left unsorted prevented a conclusive naive versus antigen-experienced comparison.

Sequencing used blood. The chain is built from TRBV7-9 and TRBJ1-2, with TRBD1 identical over 9 bases. The clonotype comes from a woman aged 25 to 39 in good health. Here the CDR3 reads CASSLADRGSYGYTF. The CDR3, as DNA: TGTGCCAGCAGCTTAGCGGACAGGGGTTCCTATGGCTACACCTTC.